A single sample gave rise to the 22 T cell receptor beta chains below, sequenced in a study of regulatory T cells in long-lasting Graves disease. Combining iRepertoire HTBI primers with Arm-PCR of CDR3 regions, the authors built TCR beta libraries. TCRdb reanalysed the multiplex PCR reads using MiXCR and keeps one entry per CDR3 protein. Among over 350,000 distinct CDR3 sequences listed, less than 25% were seen once. This sample's time point: persistent/refractory GD, antithyroid drugs over 5 years with positive TRAb. PBMC RNA served as the TCR library source. The specimen comprised peripheral blood mononuclear cells (PBMCs), sampled when the disease was refractory, from a patient treated with antithyroid drugs. These receptors all come from a female donor with Graves disease.

This rearrangement joins TRBV2 to TRBJ2-2; possibly TRBD2 for D (5 bases). Germline CDR1 is SNHLY and CDR2 is FYNNEI. With 8 bases removed from V and 5 bases from J, the gap between germline ends came to 12 bases. The CDR3 is made up of 13 amino acids. The CDR3 is CASGYEGTGELFF. CDR3 DNA: TGTGCCAGCGGTTATGAGGGTACCGGGGAGCTGTTTTTT. The full variable domain, completed using reference TRBV2 and TRBJ2-2, is EPEVTQTPSHQVTQMGQEVILRCVPISNHLYFYWYRQILGQKVEFLVSFYNNEISEKSEIFDDQFSVERPDGSNFTLKIRSTKLEDSAMYFCASGYEGTGELFFGEGSRLTVL.

The gene calls are TRBV7-9 and TRBJ2-7, with D perhaps matching TRBD1 (6 bases). This CDR3 is built from 13 residues. The ends were cut back, 6 bases at V and 5 bases at J, with 14 bases in the middle. Germline lookup yields CDR1 SEHNR and CDR2 FQNEAQ (reference sequence). In nucleotides, the CDR3 is TGTGCCAGCAGTTACACAGGGTTCGACGAGCAGTACTTC. Encoded protein: CASSYTGFDEQYF.

Concerning this clonotype itself: The junction and the germline gene differ at one end; a read error may be behind it. CDR3 sequence reads: CAGSYTRLARGNEQFF. DNA of the CDR3: TGTGCCGGCAGTTACACAAGACTAGCGAGGGGCAATGAGCAGTTCTTC. V gene TRBV6-9 combines with J gene TRBJ2-1; TRBD2 matches 8 bases. The CDR3 totals 16 residues. The germline V gene has CDR1 MNHGY and CDR2 SVAAGI.

In its sample, this clonotype was seen many times. The chain links TRBV6-5 to TRBJ1-1, with D maybe TRBD1 (5 bases). The CDR3 extends over 14 amino acids. The V gene's germline CDR1 is MNHEY and CDR2 SVGAGI. Between the trimmed V and J ends, which lost 0 bases and 8 bases, there was a span of 13 bases. The CDR3: CASSYSRGGTEAFF. CDR3 nucleotides: TGTGCCAGCAGTTACTCAAGGGGAGGCACCGAAGCTTTCTTT.

This chain links TRBV7-9 with TRBJ2-7, with 8 bases identical to TRBD2. Germline V gene lookup returns CDR1 SEHNR and CDR2 FQNEAQ (reference sequence). The CDR3 has 16 amino acids. The J segment lost 7 bases and the V segment lost 0 bases, leaving 11 bases of the junction unmatched. CDR3 in DNA: TGTGCCAGCAGCTTAGCGCCTACTAGCGGTCACAGGGAGCAGTACTTC. It specifies CASSLAPTSGHREQYF. The variable domain in full, with the rest retrieved from reference TRBV7-9 and TRBJ2-7, is DTGVSQNPRHKITKRGQNVTFRCDPISEHNRLYWYRQTLGQGPEFLTYFQNEAQLEKSRLLSDRFSAERPKGSFSTLEIQRTEQGDSAMYLCASSLAPTSGHREQYFGPGTRLTVT.

The chain carries TRBV7-8 and TRBJ1-5; D not certain. The CDR3 is made up of 15 amino acids. The V gene's germline CDR1 is SGHVS and CDR2 FQNEAQ. V was clipped by 6 bases and J by 3 bases, with 15 bases between them. DNA of the CDR3: TGTGCCAGCAGACAAAGAGAAGGGCTCAATCAGCCCCAGCATTTT. It yields the protein CASRQREGLNQPQHF.

This clonotype was recorded many times. The rearrangement links TRBV20-1 to TRBJ2-5; 9 positions match TRBD1. The CDR3 extends over 15 amino acids. CDR1 and CDR2 (germline): DFQATT, SNEGSKA (reference sequence). V lost 4 bases to trimming and J lost 4 bases; unmatched junction nucleotides: 10. The CDR3 DNA follows: TGCAGTGCTACCGGGGGTACAGGGGGCGGAGAGACCCAGTACTTC. Its protein is CSATGGTGGGETQYF.

This clonotype was seen more than once but under ten times. The chain uses TRBV18 and TRBJ1-6, with D hard to call. The CDR3 runs 14 residues. Germline CDR1 is KGHSH and CDR2 is LQKENI. The ends were cut back, 1 base at V and 5 bases at J, with 6 bases in the middle. As DNA, the CDR3 is TGTGCCAGCTCACCACGGACGGATAATTCACCCCTCCACTTT. Translation gives CASSPRTDNSPLHF.

The chain links TRBV7-2 to TRBJ2-7, with 7 bases identical to TRBD2. The CDR3 is 15 residues long. Germline V gene sequence: CDR1 SGHTA, CDR2 FQGNSA. After removal of 1 base from V and 3 bases from J, the junction contained 6 bases not matched to a gene. CDR3 coding DNA: TGTGCCAGCAGCTTAGATCCGGGGGGTCGCTACGAGCAGTACTTC. Encoded protein: CASSLDPGGRYEQYF.

CDR3 amino acids: CSAQRPENTEAFF. CDR3 nucleotides: TGCAGTGCTCAGAGGCCGGAGAACACTGAAGCTTTCTTT. The chain recombines TRBV20-1 with TRBJ1-1, with no clear D. The germline gives CDR1 DFQATT, CDR2 SNEGSKA (reference sequence). CDR3 length: 13 residues. V lost 5 bases and J lost 1, with 11 bases in between.

This chain connects TRBV18 to TRBJ1-5; 9 bases map to TRBD1. With V trimmed by 3 bases and J by 3 bases, 6 bases remained unmatched. Germline-derived CDR1 and CDR2 are KGHSH and LQKENI. This CDR3 is built from 16 residues. CDR3 protein: CASSPPGQGDNQPQHF. The CDR3 region has the DNA TGTGCCAGCTCACCTCCGGGACAGGGAGACAATCAGCCCCAGCATTTT.

This clonotype was seen more than once but under ten times. The rearrangement links TRBV5-1 to TRBJ1-5, with 7 bases matching TRBD1. Trimming removed 0 bases from V and 6 bases from J; junction bases left unmatched: 6. The CDR3 extends over 15 amino acids. Germline assignment: CDR1 SGHRS and CDR2 YFSETQ. The CDR3 coding sequence is TGCGCCAGCAGCTTGGCACCGGCAGGGGGTCAGCCCCAGCATTTT. Translation: CASSLAPAGGQPQHF.

This clonotype was counted a few times. The V call is TRBV12-3 or TRBV12-4, the J call TRBJ2-1; D is ambiguous. V shed 4 bases and J shed 6 bases, with 16 bases lying between them. This CDR3 has 15 residues. In DNA, the CDR3 is TGTGCCAGCAGTTCCCCTTCCGGCGGCTCCAATGAGCAGTTCTTC. It encodes CASSSPSGGSNEQFF.

This clonotype was found many times. The chain has TRBV6-2 or TRBV6-3 and TRBJ2-5; the D gene is possibly TRBD1 (5 bases). Germline loops: CDR1 MNHEY, CDR2 SVGEGT. The CDR3 has 14 amino acids. Trimming pared 7 bases from V and 5 bases from J, leaving 17 bases between. DNA for the CDR3: TGTGCCAGCACTCAGGGTCTACTGACGGAGACCCAGTACTTC. Its protein product is CASTQGLLTETQYF.

This chain connects TRBV11-2 to TRBJ2-1; tentatively, D is TRBD1 or TRBD2 (5 bases each). There are 16 residues in the CDR3. V lost 1 base, J lost 6 bases, and 16 bases lay in between. Germline-derived CDR1 and CDR2 are SGHAT and FQNNGV. The CDR3 DNA reads as TGTGCCAGCAGCTTAGGAACCCCCCGGGGCTCCAATGAGCAGTTCTTC. It encodes CASSLGTPRGSNEQFF.

On this clonotype itself: A much larger clonotype is one base distant, so this may be a read error. V and J are TRBV11-2 and TRBJ1-5, with 7 bases identical to TRBD1. The germline gives CDR1 SGHAT, CDR2 FQNNGV. The J segment lost 0 bases and the V segment lost 6 bases, leaving 8 bases of the junction unmatched. CDR3 length equals 16 residues. In DNA form, the CDR3 reads TGTGCCAGCAGTCTATGGGACAGACATAGCAATCAGCCCCAGCATTTT. It translates to CASSLWDRHSNQPQHF.

This clonotype was counted at least ten times. The rearrangement uses TRBV7-8 and TRBJ1-5; 8 bases agree with TRBD1. The V gene end was trimmed by 3 bases and the J gene end by 0 bases; junction bases not matched to a gene: 1. Per the germline V gene, CDR1 is SGHVS and CDR2 is FQNEAQ. There are 15 residues in the CDR3. CDR3 nucleotide sequence: TGTGCCAGCAGCTTGACAGGGGCTAGCAATCAGCCCCAGCATTTT. It is translated as CASSLTGASNQPQHF.

The rearrangement uses TRBV12-3 or TRBV12-4 and TRBJ2-5, with a possible D match to TRBD2 (5 bases). CDR3 length equals 13 residues. The V end was cut by 6 bases, the J end by 2 bases, with 10 bases between. CDR3 DNA sequence: TGTGCCAGCAGAAAGGACTTGCAAGAGACCCAGTACTTC. Amino acid sequence: CASRKDLQETQYF.

This chain connects TRBV5-8 to TRBJ1-2; possible D gene TRBD1, 5 bases. Trimming shortened V by 4 bases and J by 4 bases, and 14 bases separated the two germline ends. Germline V CDR1 and CDR2: SGHTS, YDEGEE. The CDR3 has 14 amino acids. This CDR3 is CASSAIRGPYGYTF. The CDR3 nucleotides read TGTGCCAGCAGCGCCATCCGGGGCCCCTATGGCTACACCTTC.

This clonotype was observed a handful of times. This sequence joins TRBV10-3 and TRBJ1-5, with TRBD1 identical over 7 bases. The CDR3 has 17 residues. J lost 2 bases, V lost 0 bases, and 7 bases had no gene match. Germline CDR1 ENHRY, CDR2 SYGVKD. CDR3 in amino acids: CAISESNQGGGNQPQHF. The CDR3 DNA reads TGTGCCATCAGTGAGTCGAACCAGGGGGGGGGCAATCAGCCCCAGCATTTT.

Only a few counts were recorded for this clonotype. The gene calls are TRBV12-3 or TRBV12-4 and TRBJ2-3; D not certain. Trimming took off 3 bases at V and 0 bases at J, with 10 bases between the two ends. The CDR3 contains 15 residues. The CDR3 DNA sequence: TGTGCCAGCAGTTTGTTTGGAACTAGCACAGATACGCAGTATTTT. Amino acid sequence: CASSLFGTSTDTQYF.

The sample holds many counts of this clonotype. The chain combines TRBV7-2 with TRBJ1-2; D possibly corresponds to TRBD1 (5 bases). CDR1 and CDR2 (germline): SGHTA, FQGNSA. The CDR3 is made up of 15 amino acids. Trimming removed 3 bases from V and 5 bases from J, with 16 bases in between. Written as DNA, the CDR3 is TGTGCCAGCAGCTTGGACGGGGCAATAGGGTATGGCTACACCTTC. This sequence encodes CASSLDGAIGYGYTF.